The 24 T cell receptor beta chains given below trace back to one sample, sequenced in a study of human T cells and chemical hapten exposure. TCRdb independently ran MiXCR on the 5' RACE reads; one entry per CDR3 protein. The sample records more than 140,000 distinct CDR3 sequences, 3.5% to 5% being singletons. Total RNA was extracted from unfractionated whole blood. These TCRs come from a female donor in good health.

This clonotype has more than one count but fewer than ten. The chain carries TRBV5-1 and TRBJ1-6; D is undetermined. Germline V gene data show CDR1 as SGHRS and CDR2 as YFSETQ. The CDR3 is 15 amino acids. Trimming stripped 1 base from V and 3 bases from J, with 8 bases between. CDR3 in DNA: TGCGCCAGCAGCTTGCTACAGAACTATAATTCACCCCTCCACTTT. This encodes CASSLLQNYNSPLHF.

At least ten counts were recorded for this clonotype. CDR3 DNA sequence: TGTGCCAGCAGTTTAAAGGGGGACACTGAAGCTTTCTTT. It codes for CASSLKGDTEAFF. This rearrangement joins TRBV27 to TRBJ1-1, with D possibly matching TRBD1 (6 bases). The V gene lost 2 bases and the J gene lost 3 bases, with 7 bases spanning the gap. The CDR3 spans 13 residues. Germline V gene lookup returns CDR1 MNHEY and CDR2 SMNVEV (reference sequence).

In this sample, this clonotype turned up many times. V gene TRBV9 combines with J gene TRBJ2-1, with 15 bases lining up with TRBD2. Losses at the gene ends were 3 bases for V and 4 bases for J; bases not matched to a gene: 8. CDR1 SGDLS and CDR2 YYNGEE come from the germline V gene. The CDR3 covers 18 residues. This CDR3 is CASSGGLAGGTQYNEQFF. The CDR3, as DNA: TGTGCCAGCAGCGGGGGACTAGCGGGGGGTACCCAGTACAATGAGCAGTTCTTC.

There are a few counts of this clonotype. V gene TRBV4-2 combines with J gene TRBJ2-1; 12 nucleotides align to TRBD2. With 4 bases clipped from V and 6 bases from J, the junction kept 1 base outside the gene matches. Per the germline V gene, CDR1 is LGHNA and CDR2 is YNFKEQ. CDR3 length: 14 residues. Here the CDR3 DNA reads TGTGCCAGCAGCCCTAGCGGGGGGGCCAATGAGCAGTTCTTC. Amino acid sequence: CASSPSGGANEQFF.

This clonotype was counted ten times or more. V is TRBV7-9 and J is TRBJ2-7; D unclear. V dropped 1 base and J dropped 4 bases, with 5 bases sitting between them. The CDR3 has 12 amino acids. Per the germline V gene, CDR1 is SEHNR and CDR2 is FQNEAQ (reference sequence). CDR3 residues: CASSLVRYEQYF. The CDR3 DNA is TGTGCCAGCAGCTTAGTGAGGTACGAGCAGTACTTC.

This clonotype was counted ten times or more. This sequence joins TRBV5-4 and TRBJ1-1; D perhaps matches TRBD1 (6 bases). From germline, CDR1 is SGHNT and CDR2 YYREEE (reference sequence). The V and J ends lost 4 bases and 4 bases respectively, with 17 bases between them. The CDR3 has 15 residues. The CDR3 region is CASSPIGGAGTEAFF. DNA for the CDR3: TGTGCCAGCAGCCCGATCGGGGGCGCCGGCACTGAAGCTTTCTTT.

Ten or more counts support this clonotype. This chain connects TRBV6-5 to TRBJ2-3, with D tentatively TRBD2 (6 bases). Trimming removed 6 bases from V and 7 bases from J, with 14 bases in between. The CDR3 spans 13 residues. CDR1 and CDR2 from the germline V gene are MNHEY and SVGAGI. This CDR3 is CASRQPGLYTQYF. The CDR3 coding sequence is TGTGCCAGCAGACAACCGGGACTCTATACGCAGTATTTT.

Ten or more counts support this clonotype. The chain links TRBV5-8 to TRBJ2-7; D is uncertain. CDR1 and CDR2 from the germline V gene are SGHTS and YDEGEE. The CDR3 is made up of 10 amino acids. V gave up 2 bases and J gave up 5 bases, with 2 bases separating them. The CDR3 DNA reads as TGTGCCAGCAGCTTTAACGAGCAGTACTTC. Its translation: CASSFNEQYF.

This clonotype showed up many times. The chain employs TRBV6-4 and TRBJ2-1; 10 bases are shared with TRBD2. Trimming removed 3 bases from V and 5 bases from J; junction bases left unmatched: 4. Germline V gives CDR1 MRHNA, CDR2 SNTAGT. This CDR3 has 15 amino acids. CDR3 DNA: TGTGCCAGCAGTGAACTAGCGGGGCTGCACAATGAGCAGTTCTTC. It yields the protein CASSELAGLHNEQFF.

In this sample, this clonotype turned up many times. The V call is TRBV7-9, the J call TRBJ2-4, with D uncertain. The germline CDR1 and CDR2 sequences are SEHNR and FQNEAQ (reference sequence). The CDR3 covers 15 residues. Trimming pared 4 bases from V and 1 base from J, leaving 11 bases between. For the CDR3, the DNA is TGTGCCAGCAGCTCGGAGACAAAGGCCAAAAACATTCAGTACTTC. The encoded protein is CASSSETKAKNIQYF.

The sample holds many counts of this clonotype. This chain uses TRBV20-1 with TRBJ1-2; D might be TRBD1 (5 bases). V lost 3 bases and J lost 4, with 12 bases in between. CDR3 length: 13 amino acids. The V gene's germline CDR1 is DFQATT and CDR2 SNEGSKA (reference sequence). CDR3 in DNA: TGCAGTGCTAGTCCCCGCAGGGCCTATGGCTACACCTTC. This translates into CSASPRRAYGYTF.

This clonotype was detected many times. The V gene is TRBV7-2, the J gene TRBJ2-5; possibly TRBD1 for D (5 bases). The V end lost 2 bases, the J end lost 2 bases, and 12 bases lay between the germline ends. Germline V gene sequence: CDR1 SGHTA, CDR2 FQGNSA. The CDR3 extends over 15 amino acids. The CDR3 nucleotides are TGTGCCAGCAGCTTATATGGGGCTTCTCAAGAGACCCAGTACTTC. This codes for CASSLYGASQETQYF.

The sample holds many counts of this clonotype. The J gene is TRBJ1-1, the V gene TRBV12-3 or TRBV12-4; no firm D call. The CDR3 covers 15 residues. V was trimmed by 0 bases and J by 4 bases, leaving 12 bases between them. The DNA of the CDR3 is TGTGCCAGCAGTTTAGCGCACTATGGCGGCACTGAAGCTTTCTTT. This sequence encodes CASSLAHYGGTEAFF.

Many counts were recorded for this clonotype. The CDR3 bases are TGCAGTGCACAGACAGGGTTACGCAATCAGCCCCAGCATTTT. It is translated as CSAQTGLRNQPQHF. The V and J genes are TRBV20-1 and TRBJ1-5, with 7 bases lining up with TRBD1. This CDR3 spans 14 amino acids. Germline loops: CDR1 DFQATT, CDR2 SNEGSKA (reference sequence). The V segment lost 6 bases and the J segment 2 bases; nucleotides outside the gene matches: 7.

This clonotype was seen ten or more times. The V and J genes are TRBV6-4 and TRBJ2-2; TRBD1 or TRBD2 may be the D gene (5 bases each). V dropped 10 bases and J dropped 2 bases, with 17 bases sitting between them. The CDR3 runs 15 residues. CDR1 is MRHNA, CDR2 SNTAGT, per germline. The CDR3: CATSTGTANTGELFF. In nucleotides, the CDR3 is TGTGCCACCTCCACCGGGACGGCTAACACCGGGGAGCTGTTTTTT.

This clonotype was detected many times. The V and J genes are TRBV2 and TRBJ2-1, with 10 bases fitting TRBD2. Germline trimming cut 4 bases from V and 4 bases from J; bases unmatched to any gene: 7. CDR3 length: 16 amino acids. From germline, CDR1 is SNHLY and CDR2 FYNNEI. The CDR3 protein is CASSVTSGEIYNEQFF. CDR3 bases: TGTGCCAGCAGTGTCACTAGCGGGGAGATATACAATGAGCAGTTCTTC.

This clonotype was seen repeatedly, ten times or more. This chain connects TRBV29-1 to TRBJ2-2, with 9 bases aligning to TRBD1. Germline CDR1 SQVTM, CDR2 ANQGSEA. Unmatched junction bases numbered 3, after V lost 8 bases and J lost 2 bases. The CDR3 extends over 13 amino acids. The CDR3 sequence: CSMDRGNTGELFF. CDR3 nucleotides: TGCAGCATGGACAGGGGAAACACCGGGGAGCTGTTTTTT.

This clonotype was seen repeatedly, ten times or more. The chain's CDR3 is CASSLTADYGYTF. DNA for the CDR3: TGTGCCAGCAGCTTAACAGCGGACTATGGCTACACCTTC. This chain uses TRBV7-3 with TRBJ1-2; D is uncertain. V was shortened by 0 bases and J by 3 bases, with 5 bases between the two germline ends. CDR1 and CDR2 from the germline V gene are SGHTA and FQGTGA. This CDR3 region has 13 residues. Full variable domain (remainder filled in from reference TRBV7-3 and TRBJ1-2): GAGVSQTPSNKVTEKGKYVELRCDPISGHTALYWYRQSLGQGPEFLIYFQGTGAADDSGLPNDRFFAVRPEGSVSTLKIQRTERGDSAVYLCASSLTADYGYTFGSGTRLTVV.

This clonotype was counted ten times or more. J is TRBJ1-1 and V is TRBV2; 8 nucleotides match TRBD1. With V trimmed by 6 bases and J by 1 base, 4 bases remained unmatched. This CDR3 is built from 14 residues. From germline, CDR1 is SNHLY and CDR2 FYNNEI. The CDR3, as DNA: TGTGCCAGCAGAAGGGACAGGTCGAACACTGAAGCTTTCTTT. Translation: CASRRDRSNTEAFF.

This clonotype has ten or more counts. This rearrangement joins TRBV20-1 to TRBJ1-2; D is perhaps TRBD1 (5 bases). Trimming shortened V by 6 bases and J by 7 bases, and 18 bases separated the two germline ends. CDR3 length: 13 amino acids. In germline, CDR1 is DFQATT, CDR2 SNEGSKA (reference sequence). The DNA for the CDR3 is TGCAGTGCCCCAATTAGGGGAATCGGTGGCTACACCTTC. Its translation is CSAPIRGIGGYTF.

This clonotype was seen a few times. The V gene is TRBV19, the J gene TRBJ2-6, with D possibly matching TRBD2 (6 bases). CDR1 LNHDA and CDR2 SQIVND come from the germline V gene (reference sequence). The CDR3 is 16 residues long. V was cut by 5 bases and J by 4 bases, with 15 bases left in between. CDR3 loop: CASSPRGYGGANVLTF. Here the CDR3 DNA reads TGTGCCAGTAGTCCACGGGGGTATGGGGGGGCCAACGTCCTGACTTTC.

In its sample, this clonotype was seen many times. The chain couples TRBV30 to TRBJ1-1; D gene unclear. The V and J ends lost 1 base and 7 bases respectively, with 7 bases between them. CDR1 GTSNPN and CDR2 SVGIG come from the germline V gene (reference sequence). CDR3 length: 11 residues. CDR3 residues: CAWSARGEAFF. The CDR3 region has the DNA TGTGCCTGGAGTGCGCGGGGTGAAGCTTTCTTT.

This clonotype was found many times. This CDR3 reads CSAYRPGDEKLFF. Here the CDR3 DNA reads TGCAGTGCTTATCGACCCGGGGATGAAAAACTGTTTTTT. This chain connects TRBV20-1 to TRBJ1-4; D remains unclear. There are 13 residues in the CDR3. The V end lost 5 bases, the J end lost 6 bases, and 13 bases lay between the germline ends. Germline V gene data show CDR1 as DFQATT and CDR2 as SNEGSKA (reference sequence).

This clonotype was counted many times. V gene TRBV7-9 combines with J gene TRBJ2-3; 11 bases align to TRBD1. After removal of 5 bases from V and 1 base from J, the junction contained 8 bases not matched to a gene. From germline, CDR1 is SEHNR and CDR2 FQNEAQ (reference sequence). CDR3 size: 17 residues. The CDR3 protein is CASSPTDRGLGTDTQYF. CDR3 coding DNA: TGTGCCAGCAGCCCAACGGACAGGGGGCTGGGCACAGATACGCAGTATTTT.